This is a list of T cell receptor beta chains from one sample in a study of T cells after yellow fever vaccination. TCRdb passed the 5' RACE reads through MiXCR, listing each CDR3 protein once. The table includes 200,000 to 300,000 distinct CDR3 sequences, around 6.7% detected once. The material sequenced was CD4+ T cells sorted from PBMCs, taken on the day of the yellow fever booster vaccination. The origin of the receptors is a man younger than 40 who received the YFV17D yellow fever vaccine. Both conserved end residues are part of each CDR3. A D gene is named only where the DNA matches it firmly. Only some rows state a clone size, as once, few, many or a class for expanded clones.

v_gene: TRBV29-1
j_gene: TRBJ1-4
abundance: few
d_gene: NA
CDR3nt: TGCAGCGTTGAAGCCTTCGGACGGGGGGATGGGAAACTGTTTTTT
CDR3aa: CSVEAFGRGDGKLFF

v_gene: TRBV29-1
j_gene: TRBJ2-7
abundance: many
d_gene: NA
CDR3nt: TGCAGCGTCCGACAGACCCTCTCCTACGAGCAGTACTTC
CDR3aa: CSVRQTLSYEQYF

v_gene: TRBV7-2
j_gene: TRBJ2-3
abundance: NA
d_gene: TRBD2
CDR3nt: TGTGCCAGCAGCCCTCTAGCGGGACCCCCCACAGATACGCAGTATTTT
CDR3aa: CASSPLAGPPTDTQYF

v_gene: TRBV7-6
j_gene: TRBJ2-2
abundance: many
d_gene: NA
CDR3nt: TGTGCCAGCAGCTCCGTGGCGGGAACCGGGGAGCTGTTTTTT
CDR3aa: CASSSVAGTGELFF

v_gene: TRBV12-3/TRBV12-4
j_gene: TRBJ2-1
abundance: few
d_gene: TRBD2
CDR3nt: TGTGCCAGCAGTTTTGTCCCGGGACTAGCGGGAGCAAGGTACAATGAGCAGTTCTTC
CDR3aa: CASSFVPGLAGARYNEQFF

v_gene: TRBV12-3/TRBV12-4
j_gene: TRBJ1-1
abundance: NA
d_gene: NA
CDR3nt: TGTGCCAGCAGTTTTTTCGGGGATACTGAAGCTTTCTTT
CDR3aa: CASSFFGDTEAFF

v_gene: TRBV28
j_gene: TRBJ1-1
abundance: many
d_gene: NA
CDR3nt: TGTGCCAGCAGGATCCAGGCGAACACTGAAGCTTTCTTT
CDR3aa: CASRIQANTEAFF

v_gene: TRBV19
j_gene: TRBJ1-6
abundance: few
d_gene: NA
CDR3nt: TGTGCCAGTAGTATGCAGGCAGGGTCGGATTCACCCCTCCACTTT
CDR3aa: CASSMQAGSDSPLHF

v_gene: TRBV9
j_gene: TRBJ2-5
abundance: NA
d_gene: NA
CDR3nt: TGTGCCAGCAGCGTAGGGGGGCAAGAGACCCAGTACTTC
CDR3aa: CASSVGGQETQYF

v_gene: TRBV7-2
j_gene: TRBJ2-1
abundance: NA
d_gene: TRBD2
CDR3nt: TGTGCCAGCAGCTGGTCGGGAGGGGTTTCCCACAATGAGCAGTTCTTC
CDR3aa: CASSWSGGVSHNEQFF

v_gene: TRBV7-2
j_gene: TRBJ2-7
abundance: many
d_gene: NA
CDR3nt: TGTGCCAGCAGCCGTAATATTGGGGAGCAGTACTTC
CDR3aa: CASSRNIGEQYF

v_gene: TRBV2
j_gene: TRBJ2-7
abundance: NA
d_gene: NA
CDR3nt: TGTGCCAGCAGTGGGGTTTCGCGGGAAAGCGAGCAGTACTTC
CDR3aa: CASSGVSRESEQYF

v_gene: TRBV7-2
j_gene: TRBJ2-7
abundance: many
d_gene: TRBD1
CDR3nt: TGTGCCAGCAGCAAAGGGGACAGGGCGCGTGAGCAGTACTTC
CDR3aa: CASSKGDRAREQYF

v_gene: TRBV10-3
j_gene: TRBJ2-5
abundance: many
d_gene: TRBD1
CDR3nt: TGTGCCATCAGAGGACAGGGCTCGGTCGCCCAGTACTTC
CDR3aa: CAIRGQGSVAQYF

v_gene: TRBV24-1
j_gene: TRBJ2-7
abundance: NA
d_gene: TRBD1
CDR3nt: TGTGCCACCAGTGACAGGGGACAGATATACGAGCAGTACTTC
CDR3aa: CATSDRGQIYEQYF

v_gene: TRBV10-3
j_gene: TRBJ2-5
abundance: many
d_gene: NA
CDR3nt: TGTGCCATCACAGAACAGTTAGGAGAGACCCAGTACTTC
CDR3aa: CAITEQLGETQYF

v_gene: TRBV7-6
j_gene: TRBJ2-1
abundance: many
d_gene: NA
CDR3nt: TGTGCCAGCAGCTACGAAAGTCAGATCGGGCCTCATGAGCAGTTCTTC
CDR3aa: CASSYESQIGPHEQFF

v_gene: TRBV7-2
j_gene: TRBJ2-7
abundance: NA
d_gene: TRBD1
CDR3nt: TGTGCCAGCAGCCGAATGGGACAGGGGCTCTACGAGCAGTACTTC
CDR3aa: CASSRMGQGLYEQYF

v_gene: TRBV6-5
j_gene: TRBJ2-7
abundance: many
d_gene: TRBD2
CDR3nt: TGTGCCAGCAGCCTCGGACTAGCGGGAGGCGAGCAGTACTTC
CDR3aa: CASSLGLAGGEQYF

v_gene: TRBV29-1
j_gene: TRBJ1-1
abundance: few
d_gene: NA
CDR3nt: TGCAGCGCTGCCTGGGCGCAGGGAGCTTTCTTT
CDR3aa: CSAAWAQGAFF

v_gene: TRBV9
j_gene: TRBJ2-1
abundance: many
d_gene: NA
CDR3nt: TGTGCCAGCCCGGGAGTGTGCAATGAGCAGTTCTTC
CDR3aa: CASPGVCNEQFF

v_gene: TRBV7-6
j_gene: TRBJ2-4
abundance: NA
d_gene: NA
CDR3nt: TGTGCCAGCAGCTTAGACGCATCCAACATTCAGTACTTC
CDR3aa: CASSLDASNIQYF

v_gene: TRBV6-4
j_gene: TRBJ1-5
abundance: NA
d_gene: TRBD1
CDR3nt: TGTGCCAGCAGTAGGGGACAGGGCCCAGGCGGCAATAGCAATCAGCCCCAGCATTTT
CDR3aa: CASSRGQGPGGNSNQPQHF

v_gene: TRBV6-2/TRBV6-3
j_gene: TRBJ2-7
abundance: once
d_gene: NA
CDR3nt: TGTGCCAGCAGATCCCCCACGCACAAATCCTACGAGCAGTACTTC
CDR3aa: CASRSPTHKSYEQYF

v_gene: TRBV7-2
j_gene: TRBJ2-7
abundance: NA
d_gene: NA
CDR3nt: TGTGCCAGCAGCCGCAACATGTACGAGCAGTACTTC
CDR3aa: CASSRNMYEQYF

v_gene: TRBV20-1
j_gene: TRBJ1-5
abundance: NA
d_gene: NA
CDR3nt: TGCAGTGCGACCATATCAGGGCGCAATCAGCCCCAGCATTTT
CDR3aa: CSATISGRNQPQHF

v_gene: TRBV6-1
j_gene: TRBJ1-2
abundance: few
d_gene: NA
CDR3nt: TGTGCCAGCAGCCAGGGCATCTATGGCTACACCTTC
CDR3aa: CASSQGIYGYTF

v_gene: TRBV28
j_gene: TRBJ2-7
abundance: few
d_gene: NA
CDR3nt: TGTGCCAGCAGCTACAGGGCCGAGCAGTACTTC
CDR3aa: CASSYRAEQYF

v_gene: TRBV6-1
j_gene: TRBJ1-6
abundance: few
d_gene: NA
CDR3nt: TGTGCCAGCAGCCCGGGTCCCGGATATTCACCCCTCCACTTT
CDR3aa: CASSPGPGYSPLHF

v_gene: TRBV7-2
j_gene: TRBJ2-2
abundance: many
d_gene: TRBD2
CDR3nt: TGTGCCAGCAGCTTAGGTTCCGCGGGAGGCGGCGGGGAGCTGTTTTTT
CDR3aa: CASSLGSAGGGGELFF

v_gene: TRBV10-3
j_gene: TRBJ2-4
abundance: NA
d_gene: NA
CDR3nt: TGTGCCATCAGTGGGACACGCAGCCGGGGAAACATTCAGTACTTC
CDR3aa: CAISGTRSRGNIQYF

v_gene: TRBV18
j_gene: TRBJ1-4
abundance: many
d_gene: NA
CDR3nt: TGTGCCAGCTCACCGGGGACCTCAGATGAAAAACTGTTTTTT
CDR3aa: CASSPGTSDEKLFF

v_gene: TRBV5-6
j_gene: TRBJ2-3
abundance: few
d_gene: TRBD2
CDR3nt: TGTGCCAGCAGCTCGACTAGCGGGGACACAGATACGCAGTATTTT
CDR3aa: CASSSTSGDTDTQYF

v_gene: TRBV5-6
j_gene: TRBJ2-1
abundance: NA
d_gene: TRBD1
CDR3nt: TGTGCCAGCAGTTGGGACAGGCGTTCCTACAATGAGCAGTTCTTC
CDR3aa: CASSWDRRSYNEQFF

v_gene: TRBV5-5
j_gene: TRBJ1-5
abundance: NA
d_gene: NA
CDR3nt: TGTGCCAGCAGCGTGGATTCACAGAGAAATCAGCCCCAGCATTTT
CDR3aa: CASSVDSQRNQPQHF

v_gene: TRBV20-1
j_gene: TRBJ2-5
abundance: NA
d_gene: NA
CDR3nt: TGCAGTGCTAGAGCCCTGGGGGCCGAAGAGACCCAGTACTTC
CDR3aa: CSARALGAEETQYF

v_gene: TRBV12-3/TRBV12-4
j_gene: TRBJ2-7
abundance: few
d_gene: TRBD2
CDR3nt: TGTGCCAGCAGTACGGGACTAGCGGGAGGCGCCGAGCAGTACTTC
CDR3aa: CASSTGLAGGAEQYF

v_gene: TRBV20-1
j_gene: TRBJ2-7
abundance: many
d_gene: NA
CDR3nt: TGCAGTGCTAGGGAGAGCTCGGGCCTGAGCGCCGAGCAGTACTTC
CDR3aa: CSARESSGLSAEQYF

v_gene: TRBV5-1
j_gene: TRBJ2-3
abundance: few
d_gene: NA
CDR3nt: TGCGCCAGCTTTTCAGATACGCAGTATTTT
CDR3aa: CASFSDTQYF

v_gene: TRBV12-3/TRBV12-4
j_gene: TRBJ2-5
abundance: few
d_gene: TRBD1
CDR3nt: TGTGCCAGCAGTTTGTGGGACAGGGCAGAGACCCAGTACTTC
CDR3aa: CASSLWDRAETQYF

v_gene: TRBV5-1
j_gene: TRBJ2-3
abundance: few
d_gene: TRBD1
CDR3nt: TGCGCCAGCAGATCAGACAGGGAAAGGGTCACAGATACGCAGTATTTT
CDR3aa: CASRSDRERVTDTQYF

v_gene: TRBV7-2
j_gene: TRBJ1-4
abundance: few
d_gene: TRBD1
CDR3nt: TGTGCCAGCAGCTTGGACAGGTCTAATGAAAAACTGTTTTTT
CDR3aa: CASSLDRSNEKLFF

v_gene: TRBV20-1
j_gene: TRBJ2-3
abundance: once
d_gene: NA
CDR3nt: TGCATCCGGGACTCCAATACGCAGTATTTT
CDR3aa: CIRDSNTQYF

v_gene: TRBV7-2
j_gene: TRBJ2-7
abundance: NA
d_gene: NA
CDR3nt: TGTGCCAGCAGCTCAACTTACTACGAGCAGTACTTC
CDR3aa: CASSSTYYEQYF

v_gene: TRBV20-1
j_gene: TRBJ2-7
abundance: NA
d_gene: NA
CDR3nt: TGCAGTGCCGGCGCCAACTACGAGCAGTACTTC
CDR3aa: CSAGANYEQYF

v_gene: TRBV18
j_gene: TRBJ2-7
abundance: many
d_gene: TRBD1
CDR3nt: TGTGCCAGCTCGTTAGGACAGGTCCCCTACGAGCAGTACTTC
CDR3aa: CASSLGQVPYEQYF

v_gene: TRBV12-3/TRBV12-4
j_gene: TRBJ2-7
abundance: many
d_gene: TRBD2
CDR3nt: TGTGCCAGCGCGTCAGCCTTTAGCGGGAGTCACGAGCAGTACTTC
CDR3aa: CASASAFSGSHEQYF